This is a list of T cell receptor beta chains from one sample in a study of PD-1 blockade in mismatch repair-deficient tumors. TCRdb's copy holds only in-frame clones and misses some; the assay was immunoSEQ multiplex PCR. The data contain 75,000 to 80,000 clones, more than 80% of them singletons. Sample: peripheral blood, taken 44 weeks after starting pembrolizumab. The source of these receptors is an adult with mismatch repair-deficient cancer. The CDR3 runs from the conserved cysteine through the conserved F or W. The order of the fields is J gene, clone size, V gene, D gene, CDR3 DNA, CDR3 protein. A D gene is named only where the DNA matches it firmly. Size values are once, few and many counts, or a class for expanded clones, and some rows have none.

>TRBJ1-5|once|TRBV5-1|.
TGCGCCAGCAGCCCAAGGGGGGAGGATCAGCCCCAGCATTTT
CASSPRGEDQPQHF
>TRBJ2-6|.|TRBV29-1|.
TGCAGCGTTGACAGTTCCTCTGGGGCCAACGTCCTGACTTTC
CSVDSSSGANVLTF
>TRBJ2-2|many|TRBV19|TRBD2
TGTGCCAGTAGGGGCGGAGCGGGAATTCACGGGGAGCTGTTTTTT
CASRGGAGIHGELFF
>TRBJ1-2|.|TRBV10-3|TRBD1
TGTGCCATCAGCGCTCATCCAGGGGGCGACGGCTACACCTTC
CAISAHPGGDGYTF
>TRBJ2-7|.|TRBV19|TRBD2
TGTGCCAGTAGTATGCGCGGCGGCGGGACTCTAGGGAGGGCCCAAAACTACGAGCAGTACTTC
CASSMRGGGTLGRAQNYEQYF
>TRBJ2-1|.|TRBV7-3|.
TGTGCCAGCAGTAAGGCGGGCTCTTACAATGAGCAGTTCTTC
CASSKAGSYNEQFF
>TRBJ1-5|.|TRBV6-1|.
TGTGCCAGCAGTGCGGGGAAAGATCAGCCCCAGCATTTT
CASSAGKDQPQHF
>TRBJ2-1|.|TRBV6-1|.
TGTGCCAGCAGTGAAGGGGTGGCGGGATGGAATGAGCAGTTCTTC
CASSEGVAGWNEQFF
>TRBJ2-1|.|TRBV18|TRBD2
TGTGCCAGCTCACCCGGGGTAGCGGGAGTCAGTGAGCAGTTCTTC
CASSPGVAGVSEQFF
>TRBJ1-2|once|TRBV5-4|.
TGTGCCAGCAGCTTGTCGGCCGTTCGCCGCCACGGCTACACCTTC
CASSLSAVRRHGYTF
>TRBJ2-3|once|TRBV5-6|TRBD2
TGTGCCAGCAGCTTGATAACTAGCGGGTATGGGGGGGCAGATACGCAGTATTTT
CASSLITSGYGGADTQYF
>TRBJ1-5|.|TRBV10-3|.
TGTGCCATCAGTCCCGCGGCAGGGAATCAGCCCCAGCATTTT
CAISPAAGNQPQHF
>TRBJ2-1|.|TRBV27|TRBD1
TGTGCCAGCAGTTGGGATAGGCCCGGGACAGCTGTGGGCAATGAGCAGTTCTTC
CASSWDRPGTAVGNEQFF
>TRBJ2-3|.|TRBV5-1|.
TGCGCCAGCAGCTTGCCAAGCACAGATACGCAGTATTTT
CASSLPSTDTQYF
>TRBJ2-3|.|TRBV16|TRBD1
TGTGCCAGCAGCCCACACAGGGGGAACACAGATACGCAGTATTTT
CASSPHRGNTDTQYF
>TRBJ1-2|.|TRBV30|TRBD1
TGTGCCTGGAGTGTACGACCCTCGGGACAGGGGAATGGCTACACCTTC
CAWSVRPSGQGNGYTF
>TRBJ1-2|.|TRBV27|.
TGTGCCAGCAGTTCCGGGAATACTAACTATGGCTACACCTTC
CASSSGNTNYGYTF
>TRBJ2-5|.|TRBV2|.
TGTGCCAGCACCCCAGGCGAGACCCAGTACTTC
CASTPGETQYF
>TRBJ2-5|.|TRBV7-3|.
TGTGCCAGCAGCCGCGGGGCAGCAACCCAAGAGACCCAGTACTTC
CASSRGAATQETQYF
>TRBJ2-7|.|TRBV10-3|TRBD1
TGTGCCATCAGGCCCGGGACAGGGTTGGAGAAGGCCTACGAGCAGTACTTC
CAIRPGTGLEKAYEQYF
>TRBJ2-3|.|TRBV5-1|.
TGCGCCAGCAGCGCACAGGGCACAGATACGCAGTATTTT
CASSAQGTDTQYF
>TRBJ2-5|.|TRBV7-8|.
TGTGCCAGCAGCCCGATAAACCAACCTGGCGGGTTGGCAGAGACCCAGTACTTC
CASSPINQPGGLAETQYF
>TRBJ2-6|.|TRBV11-3|TRBD1
TGTGCCAGCAGCTCGATGGGGACAGGACTTAGCTCTGGGGCCAACGTCCTGACTTTC
CASSSMGTGLSSGANVLTF
>TRBJ2-7|.|TRBV4-1|TRBD2
TGCGCCAGCAGCCAAGTACGTAGCGGGTTCGTCTCCTACGAGCAGTACTTC
CASSQVRSGFVSYEQYF